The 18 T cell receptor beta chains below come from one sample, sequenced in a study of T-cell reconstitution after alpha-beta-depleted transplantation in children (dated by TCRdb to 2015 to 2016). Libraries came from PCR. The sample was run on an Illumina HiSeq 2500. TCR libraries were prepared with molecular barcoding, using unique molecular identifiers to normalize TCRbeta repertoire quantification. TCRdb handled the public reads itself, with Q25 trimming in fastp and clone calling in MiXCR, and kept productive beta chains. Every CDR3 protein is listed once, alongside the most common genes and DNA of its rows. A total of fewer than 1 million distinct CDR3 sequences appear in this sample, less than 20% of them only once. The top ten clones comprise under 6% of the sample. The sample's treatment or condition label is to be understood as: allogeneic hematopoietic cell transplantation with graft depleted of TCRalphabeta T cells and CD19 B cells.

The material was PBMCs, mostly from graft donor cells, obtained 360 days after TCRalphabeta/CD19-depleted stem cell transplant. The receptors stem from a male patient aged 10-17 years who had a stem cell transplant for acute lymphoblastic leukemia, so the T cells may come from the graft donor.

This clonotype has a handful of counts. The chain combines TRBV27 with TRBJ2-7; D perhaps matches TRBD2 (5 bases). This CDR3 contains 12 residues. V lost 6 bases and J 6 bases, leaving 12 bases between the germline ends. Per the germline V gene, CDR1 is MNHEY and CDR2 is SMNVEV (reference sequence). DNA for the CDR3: TGTGCCAGCAGACGTGGGAGAGCCGAGCAGTACTTC. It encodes CASRRGRAEQYF.

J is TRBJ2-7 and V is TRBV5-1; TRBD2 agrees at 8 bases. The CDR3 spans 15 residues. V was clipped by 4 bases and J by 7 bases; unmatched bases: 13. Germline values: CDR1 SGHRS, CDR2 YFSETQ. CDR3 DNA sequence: TGCGCCAGCAGCACCACAGCGGGGGCCGGGGGGGAGCAGTACTTC. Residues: CASSTTAGAGGEQYF.

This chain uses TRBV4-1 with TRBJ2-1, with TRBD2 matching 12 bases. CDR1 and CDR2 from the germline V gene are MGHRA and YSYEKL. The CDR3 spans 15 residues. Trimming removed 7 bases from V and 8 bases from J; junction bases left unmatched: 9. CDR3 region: CASIPTSGSSDEQFF. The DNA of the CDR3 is TGCGCCAGCATCCCGACTAGCGGGAGCTCGGATGAGCAGTTCTTC.

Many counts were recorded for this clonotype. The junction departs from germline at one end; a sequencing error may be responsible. This CDR3 reads CASSWSGYEQYF. As DNA, the CDR3 is TGTGCCAGCAGCTGGAGCGGTTACGAGCAGTACTTC. This rearrangement joins TRBV5-1 to TRBJ2-7; D is perhaps TRBD2 (5 bases). The CDR3 consists of 12 residues. CDR1 and CDR2 from the germline V gene are SGHRS and YFSETQ.

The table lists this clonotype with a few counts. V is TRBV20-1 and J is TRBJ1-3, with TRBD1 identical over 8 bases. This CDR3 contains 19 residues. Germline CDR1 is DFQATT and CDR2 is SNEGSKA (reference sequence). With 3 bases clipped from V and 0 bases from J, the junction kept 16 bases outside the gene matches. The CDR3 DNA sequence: TGCAGTGCTAGTATTTTCTTGGACAGGGCAACCATCTCTGGAAACACCATATATTTT. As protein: CSASIFLDRATISGNTIYF.

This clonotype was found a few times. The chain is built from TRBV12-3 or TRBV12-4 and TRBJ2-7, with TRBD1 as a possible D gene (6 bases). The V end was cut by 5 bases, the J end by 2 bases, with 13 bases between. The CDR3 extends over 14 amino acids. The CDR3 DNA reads TGTGCCAGCAGTCCGATCTACAGGGCCTACGAGCAGTACTTC. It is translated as CASSPIYRAYEQYF.

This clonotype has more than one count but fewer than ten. In DNA form, the CDR3 reads TGTGCCAGCAGCTTAACAGGGCCGGCTGAGCAGTTCTTC. This translates into CASSLTGPAEQFF. V is TRBV7-3 and J is TRBJ2-1; D ambiguous. V lost 0 bases, J lost 9 bases, and 9 bases lay in between. This CDR3 has 13 amino acids. Germline CDR1 reads SGHTA; CDR2 reads FQGTGA.

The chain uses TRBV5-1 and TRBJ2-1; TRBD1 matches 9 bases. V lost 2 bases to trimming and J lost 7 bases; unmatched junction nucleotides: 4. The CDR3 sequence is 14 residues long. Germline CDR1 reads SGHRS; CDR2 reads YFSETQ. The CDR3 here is CASSLGTGRNEQFF. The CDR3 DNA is TGCGCCAGCAGCTTAGGGACAGGGAGGAATGAGCAGTTCTTC.

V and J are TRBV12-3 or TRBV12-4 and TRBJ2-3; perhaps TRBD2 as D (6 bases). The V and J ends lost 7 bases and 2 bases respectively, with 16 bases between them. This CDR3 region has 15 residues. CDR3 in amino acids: CASTLGTLYTDTQYF. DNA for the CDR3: TGTGCCAGCACCCTAGGGACTCTCTACACAGATACGCAGTATTTT.

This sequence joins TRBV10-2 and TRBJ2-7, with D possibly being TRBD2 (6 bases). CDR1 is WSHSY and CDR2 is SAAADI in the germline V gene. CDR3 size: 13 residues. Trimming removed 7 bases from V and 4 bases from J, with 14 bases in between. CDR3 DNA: TGCGCCAGCACGGGGTCTGGGGGGTACGAGCAGTACTTC. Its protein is CASTGSGGYEQYF.

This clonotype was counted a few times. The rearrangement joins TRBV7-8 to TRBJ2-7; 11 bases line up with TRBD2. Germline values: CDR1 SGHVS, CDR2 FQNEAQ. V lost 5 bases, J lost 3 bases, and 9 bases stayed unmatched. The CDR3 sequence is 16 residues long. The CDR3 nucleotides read TGTGCCAGCAGCGGAAACGGGACTAGCGGATTCTACGAGCAGTACTTC. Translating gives CASSGNGTSGFYEQYF.

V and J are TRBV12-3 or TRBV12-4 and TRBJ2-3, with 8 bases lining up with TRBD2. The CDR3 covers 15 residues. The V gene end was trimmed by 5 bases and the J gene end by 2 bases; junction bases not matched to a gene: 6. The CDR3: CASSLYSGNTDTQYF. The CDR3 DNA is TGTGCCAGCAGTCTTTATAGCGGGAACACAGATACGCAGTATTTT.

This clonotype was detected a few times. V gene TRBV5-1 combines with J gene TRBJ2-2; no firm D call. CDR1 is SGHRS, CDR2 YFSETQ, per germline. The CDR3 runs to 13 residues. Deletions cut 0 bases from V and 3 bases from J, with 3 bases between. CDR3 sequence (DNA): TGCGCCAGCAGCTTGGAAGACACCGGGGAGCTGTTTTTT. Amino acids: CASSLEDTGELFF.

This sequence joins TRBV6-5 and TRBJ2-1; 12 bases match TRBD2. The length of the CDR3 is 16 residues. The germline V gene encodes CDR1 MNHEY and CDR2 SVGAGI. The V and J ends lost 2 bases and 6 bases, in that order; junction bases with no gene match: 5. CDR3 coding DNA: TGTGCCAGCAGTTACGGCCTAGCGGGAGGGCTCAATGAGCAGTTCTTC. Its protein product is CASSYGLAGGLNEQFF.

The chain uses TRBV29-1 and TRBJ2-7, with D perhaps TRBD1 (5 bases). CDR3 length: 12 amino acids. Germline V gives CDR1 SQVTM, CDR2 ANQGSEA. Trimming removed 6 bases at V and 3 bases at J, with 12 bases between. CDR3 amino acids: CSVRWQGYEQYF. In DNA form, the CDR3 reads TGCAGCGTGAGATGGCAGGGCTACGAGCAGTACTTC.

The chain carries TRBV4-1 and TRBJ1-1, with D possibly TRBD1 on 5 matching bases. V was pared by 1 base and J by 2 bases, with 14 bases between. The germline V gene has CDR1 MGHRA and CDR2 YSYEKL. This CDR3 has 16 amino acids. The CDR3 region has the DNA TGCGCCAGCAGCCAAGGCCAGGGTCCTTCAAACACTGAAGCTTTCTTT. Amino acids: CASSQGQGPSNTEAFF.

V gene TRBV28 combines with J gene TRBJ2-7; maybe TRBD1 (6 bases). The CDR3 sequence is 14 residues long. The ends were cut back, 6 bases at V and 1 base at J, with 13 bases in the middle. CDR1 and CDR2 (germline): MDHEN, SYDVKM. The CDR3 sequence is CASRETGTSYEQYF. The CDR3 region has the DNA TGTGCCAGCAGAGAGACCGGGACATCCTACGAGCAGTACTTC.

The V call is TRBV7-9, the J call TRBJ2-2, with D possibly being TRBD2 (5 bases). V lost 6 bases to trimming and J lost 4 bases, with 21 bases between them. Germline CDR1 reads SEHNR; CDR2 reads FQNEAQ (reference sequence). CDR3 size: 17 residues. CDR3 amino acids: CASRDSSLELVTGELFF. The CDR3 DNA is TGTGCCAGCAGAGACTCTTCACTAGAACTTGTCACCGGGGAGCTGTTTTTT. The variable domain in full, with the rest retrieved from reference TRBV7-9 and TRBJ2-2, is DTGVSQNPRHKITKRGQNVTFRCDPISEHNRLYWYRQTLGQGPEFLTYFQNEAQLEKSRLLSDRFSAERPKGSFSTLEIQRTEQGDSAMYLCASRDSSLELVTGELFFGEGSRLTVL.